This entry is about one TCR beta chain. The antigen is not known. These data come from a study of cytomegalovirus exposure and HLA in healthy donors. Study-level findings and limits: Roughly uniform depth of sequencing across donors was assumed in presence/absence analyses.

The PCR made use of 60 Vbeta and 13 Jbeta primers. TCRdb keeps only in-frame clones here, not all; method: immunoSEQ multiplex PCR. Of over 100,000 clones in the sample, around 83% were seen once. These donors counted as nominally healthy when sampled, but unrecorded immune exposures were likely. The clonotype comes from a man younger than 45 in good health and CMV-seropositive. The sequenced sample was PBMCs.

CDR3 loop: CASSRGGYGYTF. The CDR3, as DNA: TGTGCCAGTAGTAGGGGAGGGTATGGCTACACCTTC. The rearrangement links TRBV19 to TRBJ1-2; D unresolved. This CDR3 is built from 12 residues. Germline assignment: CDR1 LNHDA and CDR2 SQIVND (reference sequence). V lost 4 bases, J lost 5 bases, and 8 bases lay in between.